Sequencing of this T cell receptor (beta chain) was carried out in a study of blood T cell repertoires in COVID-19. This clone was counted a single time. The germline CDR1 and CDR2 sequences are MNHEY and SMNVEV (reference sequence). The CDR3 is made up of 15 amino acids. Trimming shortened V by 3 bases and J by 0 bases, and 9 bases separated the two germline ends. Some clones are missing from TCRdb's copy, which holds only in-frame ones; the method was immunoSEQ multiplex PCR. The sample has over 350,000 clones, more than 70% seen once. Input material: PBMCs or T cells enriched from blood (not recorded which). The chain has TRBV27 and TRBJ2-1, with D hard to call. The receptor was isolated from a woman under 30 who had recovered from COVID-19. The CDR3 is CASSFRPDSYNEQFF. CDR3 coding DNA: TGTGCCAGCAGTTTCAGGCCCGACTCCTACAATGAGCAGTTCTTC.